What follows are 28 T cell receptor beta chains derived from one specimen sequenced in a study of cytotoxic CD8 clonotypes in ibrutinib-treated CLL (dated by TCRdb to 2020 to 2023). Receptor libraries were prepared by the immunoSEQ multiplex PCR assay. What TCRdb holds here is the immuneACCESS table cut down to in-frame rearrangements. Part of the clones is not present; checked against another copy, under half of the missing clones reflect an unresolved V gene, and the others are unexplained. The sample records 150,000 or so clones, 70% to 90% of which are singletons. In total, the top ten clones hold about 7.6% of the sample. Sequenced material: PBMCs, taken after 36 months of ibrutinib treatment. The origin of the receptors is a human donor with chronic lymphocytic leukemia.

The rearrangement joins TRBV4-1 to TRBJ1-2, with D possibly matching TRBD1 (6 bases). Germline CDR1 reads MGHRA; CDR2 reads YSYEKL. There are 15 residues in the CDR3. Trimming took off 3 bases at V and 2 bases at J, with 13 bases between the two ends. CDR3 loop: CASSHALGGNYGYTF. The DNA for the CDR3 is TGCGCCAGCAGCCACGCCCTAGGGGGAAACTATGGCTACACCTTC.

The genes are TRBV7-2 and TRBJ2-3; 8 bases are a match to TRBD1. V lost 5 bases to trimming and J lost 6 bases; unmatched junction nucleotides: 7. This CDR3 is 14 amino acids long. CDR1 is SGHTA, CDR2 FQGNSA, per germline. In DNA, the CDR3 is TGTGCCAGCAGCCCCAGGGGGCCACTGGATACGCAGTATTTT. Translating it yields CASSPRGPLDTQYF.

This rearrangement joins TRBV7-9 to TRBJ2-2; 14 nucleotides match TRBD2. Germline CDR1 reads SEHNR; CDR2 reads FQNEAQ (reference sequence). There are 18 residues in the CDR3. V lost 1 base to trimming and J lost 0 bases; unmatched junction nucleotides: 1. CDR3 loop: CASSLGTSGGPNTGELFF. CDR3 sequence (DNA): TGTGCCAGCAGCTTAGGGACTAGCGGGGGGCCGAACACCGGGGAGCTGTTTTTT.

The V and J genes are TRBV29-1 and TRBJ1-3; a weak D match, TRBD1 (5 bases). Germline assignment: CDR1 SQVTM and CDR2 ANQGSEA. The CDR3 extends over 18 amino acids. Trimming pared 1 base from V and 4 bases from J, leaving 23 bases between. CDR3 nucleotides: TGCAGCGTTGAAGTCCCGGGGGGGTCCGGGTGGTTAGGAAACACCATATATTTT. Amino acid sequence: CSVEVPGGSGWLGNTIYF.

J is TRBJ1-6 and V is TRBV2; D is uncertain. The CDR3 length is 15 residues. V was cut by 3 bases and J by 4 bases, with 10 bases left in between. Per the germline V gene, CDR1 is SNHLY and CDR2 is FYNNEI. DNA of the CDR3: TGTGCCAGCAGTGATGCCAGGCCTTATAATTCACCCCTCCACTTT. It codes for CASSDARPYNSPLHF.

The chain uses TRBV19 and TRBJ2-6; tentatively, D is TRBD1 or TRBD2 (5 bases each). Germline V gene data show CDR1 as LNHDA and CDR2 as SQIVND (reference sequence). This CDR3 has 16 amino acids. The V gene lost 5 bases and the J gene lost 2 bases, with 13 bases spanning the gap. DNA for the CDR3: TGTGCCAGTAGTTCCCAGGGAGTCCCTGGGGCCAACGTCCTGACTTTC. Its translation is CASSSQGVPGANVLTF. The full variable domain, completed using reference TRBV19 and TRBJ2-6, is DGGITQSPKYLFRKEGQNVTLSCEQNLNHDAMYWYRQDPGQGLRLIYYSQIVNDFQKGDIAEGYSVSREKKESFPLTVTSAQKNPTAFYLCASSSQGVPGANVLTFGAGSRLTVL.

This clone was recorded a few times. The chain employs TRBV4-1 and TRBJ2-1; D gene uncertain. This CDR3 region has 13 residues. Germline CDR1 is MGHRA and CDR2 is YSYEKL. Trimming removed 4 bases at V and 8 bases at J, with 12 bases between. In DNA form, the CDR3 reads TGCGCCAGCAGCCCCCCGTTTGGCCATGAGCAGTTCTTC. This translates into CASSPPFGHEQFF.

The chain joins TRBV4-1 to TRBJ2-7; TRBD2 is a possible D gene (5 bases). Germline CDR1 is MGHRA and CDR2 is YSYEKL. V was shortened by 0 bases and J by 9 bases, with 9 bases between the two germline ends. This CDR3 is built from 12 residues. The CDR3 sequence: CASSQDGNGQYF. The CDR3 region has the DNA TGCGCCAGCAGCCAAGACGGGAACGGGCAGTACTTC.

This clone appeared a single time. CDR3 loop: CASRGGLGWDIETQYF. The CDR3 coding sequence is TGTGCCAGCAGGGGGGGGCTGGGCTGGGACATCGAGACCCAGTACTTC. The rearrangement joins TRBV21-1 to TRBJ2-5; TRBD2, as called in the table, went unchecked against the DNA. TRBV21-1 is labeled a pseudogene. This CDR3 has 16 amino acids.

The chain employs TRBV19 and TRBJ2-7; 10 bases match TRBD1. The CDR3 totals 15 residues. Germline CDR1 is LNHDA and CDR2 is SQIVND (reference sequence). J was trimmed by 0 bases and V by 6 bases; bases with no gene match: 5. CDR3 nucleotide sequence: TGTGCCAGTAGCTCAGGACAGGGGGTCTCCTACGAGCAGTACTTC. Translation: CASSSGQGVSYEQYF.

The V call is TRBV7-9, the J call TRBJ2-5, with 8 bases matching TRBD2. V dropped 8 bases and J dropped 5; count of bases not matched to a gene: 7. Germline loops: CDR1 SEHNR, CDR2 FQNEAQ (reference sequence). The CDR3 extends over 13 amino acids. CDR3 nucleotides: TGTGCCAGCGCCGGGGGGGAATGGGAGACCCAGTACTTC. It yields the protein CASAGGEWETQYF.

The chain employs TRBV7-6 and TRBJ2-2, with D possibly TRBD1 on 5 matching bases. Trimming pared 1 base from V and 7 bases from J, leaving 7 bases between. The CDR3 loop spans 13 amino acids. Germline V gives CDR1 SGHVS, CDR2 FNYEAQ. This CDR3 reads CASSLEGVGELFF. The CDR3, as DNA: TGTGCCAGCAGCTTAGAAGGGGTCGGGGAGCTGTTTTTT. The full variable domain, completed using reference TRBV7-6 and TRBJ2-2, is GAGVSQSPRYKVTKRGQDVALRCDPISGHVSLYWYRQALGQGPEFLTYFNYEAQQDKSGLPNDRFSAERPEGSISTLTIQRTEQRDSAMYRCASSLEGVGELFFGEGSRLTVL.

Points on this clone: Distinct nucleotide sequences in the sample also encode this CDR3. The chain joins TRBV29-1 to TRBJ1-2; D uncertain. This CDR3 is built from 12 residues. Looked up from germline, CDR1 is SQVTM and CDR2 is ANQGSEA. The V end was cut by 4 bases, the J end by 5 bases, with 11 bases between. This chain's CDR3 is CSVGREDYGYTF. The CDR3 region has the DNA TGCAGCGTTGGCCGGGAAGATTATGGCTACACCTTC.

As for this clone: A much larger clone differs from this one at a single base, so this may be a read error. This sample also contains other DNA sequences that code for the same CDR3. The V and J genes are TRBV2 and TRBJ1-3, with TRBD1 matching over 7 bases. This CDR3 is built from 16 residues. Germline V gives CDR1 SNHLY, CDR2 FYNNEI. V shed 4 bases and J 1 base; nucleotides not matched to a gene: 7. CDR3 region: CASSVGQEGSGNTIYF. The CDR3 DNA reads as TGTGCCAGCAGTGTAGGACAGGAGGGATCTGGAAACACCATATATTTT.

This chain joins TRBV18 and TRBJ1-2; D remains ambiguous. Trimming shortened V by 2 bases and J by 6 bases, and 7 bases separated the two germline ends. This CDR3 is built from 12 residues. The germline V gene has CDR1 KGHSH and CDR2 LQKENI. CDR3 region: CASSPGVHGYTF. The CDR3 DNA reads TGTGCCAGCTCACCAGGGGTCCATGGCTACACCTTC. Full variable domain (remainder filled in from reference TRBV18 and TRBJ1-2): NAGVMQNPRHLVRRRGQEARLRCSPMKGHSHVYWYRQLPEEGLKFMVYLQKENIIDESGMPKERFSAEFPKEGPSILRIQQVVRGDSAAYFCASSPGVHGYTFGSGTRLTVV.

This clone showed up just a few times. The chain uses TRBV7-2 and TRBJ2-1; weak D call: TRBD2 (5 bases). Germline assignment: CDR1 SGHTA and CDR2 FQGNSA. The CDR3 is 15 residues long. Trimming took off 3 bases at V and 9 bases at J, with 18 bases between the two ends. CDR3 nucleotides: TGTGCCAGCAGCTTTAGTTCTAGCACTTATGGTGAGCAGTTCTTC. Translating it yields CASSFSSSTYGEQFF.

The chain combines TRBV7-8 with TRBJ1-1; 11 positions agree with TRBD1. Germline loops: CDR1 SGHVS, CDR2 FQNEAQ. V was clipped by 5 bases and J by 5 bases; unmatched bases: 7. The CDR3 consists of 15 residues. Written as DNA, the CDR3 is TGTGCCAGCAGCGGACCCGGGACAGGGGGAACTGAAGCTTTCTTT. As protein: CASSGPGTGGTEAFF. Combining the CDR3 with reference TRBV7-8 and TRBJ1-1 gives the whole variable domain GAGVSQSPRYKVAKRGQDVALRCDPISGHVSLFWYQQALGQGPEFLTYFQNEAQLDKSGLPSDRFFAERPEGSVSTLKIQRTQQEDSAVYLCASSGPGTGGTEAFFGQGTRLTVV.

CDR3 DNA: TGTGCCAGCAGTTTATTGGGCAGCGCCTACGAGCAGTACTTC. Protein sequence: CASSLLGSAYEQYF. The chain recombines TRBV28 with TRBJ2-7; D remains unclear. CDR1 is MDHEN, CDR2 SYDVKM, per germline. Trimming shortened V by 1 base and J by 2 bases, and 9 bases separated the two germline ends. This CDR3 contains 14 residues.

The chain uses TRBV6-5 and TRBJ2-5, with D possibly being TRBD2 (5 bases). V lost 6 bases to trimming and J lost 2 bases, with 10 bases between them. The CDR3 covers 13 residues. CDR1 is MNHEY and CDR2 is SVGAGI in the germline V gene. CDR3 residues: CASRRGQQETQYF. The CDR3 DNA reads TGTGCCAGCAGACGCGGGCAGCAAGAGACCCAGTACTTC.

The count of this clone is one. The chain has TRBV4-1 and TRBJ2-1; D remains ambiguous. This CDR3 has 14 amino acids. Germline lookup yields CDR1 MGHRA and CDR2 YSYEKL. With 3 bases removed from V and 0 bases from J, the gap between germline ends came to 6 bases. CDR3 protein: CASSQWVSYNEQFF. DNA of the CDR3: TGCGCCAGCAGCCAGTGGGTCTCCTACAATGAGCAGTTCTTC.

The chain uses TRBV18 and TRBJ1-2; no clear D. V was trimmed by 1 base and J by 1 base, leaving 7 bases between them. Germline values: CDR1 KGHSH, CDR2 LQKENI. This CDR3 has 14 amino acids. CDR3: CASSPQLNNYGYTF. The CDR3 nucleotides are TGTGCCAGCTCACCACAGCTCAATAACTATGGCTACACCTTC.

The J gene is TRBJ1-3, the V gene TRBV18, with 7 bases fitting TRBD1. Losses at the gene ends were 1 base for V and 0 bases for J; bases not matched to a gene: 6. CDR1 and CDR2 from the germline V gene are KGHSH and LQKENI. The CDR3 totals 17 residues. The CDR3 loop is CASSPQPGQSSGNTIYF. The CDR3 DNA follows: TGTGCCAGCTCACCACAACCGGGACAGAGCTCTGGAAACACCATATATTTT.

The chain couples TRBV2 to TRBJ1-5; D is unclear. Trimming left V 7 bases short and J 7 bases short, with 14 bases between. CDR1 and CDR2 (germline): SNHLY, FYNNEI. The CDR3 has 13 amino acids. CDR3 loop: CASKPTHRQPQHF. As DNA, the CDR3 is TGTGCCAGCAAGCCCACCCATAGACAGCCCCAGCATTTT.

The rearrangement uses TRBV6-4 and TRBJ2-7, with a weak D call TRBD1 (6 bases). Trimming cost V 4 bases and J 4 bases, with 11 bases left between them. CDR3 length: 13 residues. The V gene's germline CDR1 is MRHNA and CDR2 SNTAGT. DNA of the CDR3: TGTGCCAGCAGTGGGTCAGGGGCGTACGAGCAGTACTTC. It yields the protein CASSGSGAYEQYF.

This chain connects TRBV27 to TRBJ2-2; D ambiguous. The CDR3 runs 16 residues. With 6 bases removed from V and 0 bases from J, the gap between germline ends came to 14 bases. Germline V CDR1 and CDR2: MNHEY, SMNVEV (reference sequence). DNA for the CDR3: TGTGCCAGCAGAGAAGGGTGGGCCTCGAACACCGGGGAGCTGTTTTTT. It specifies CASREGWASNTGELFF.

This clone was seen a single time. J is TRBJ2-7 and V is TRBV5-6; 8 bases are shared with TRBD2. Trimming removed 2 bases from V and 0 bases from J; junction bases left unmatched: 7. CDR3 size: 16 residues. Germline V gene sequence: CDR1 SGHDT, CDR2 YYEEEE. As DNA, the CDR3 is TGTGCCAGCAGCTTTTTGGGCGGGGGGCTCTCCTACGAGCAGTACTTC. Translated: CASSFLGGGLSYEQYF.

The V gene is TRBV6-5, the J gene TRBJ1-5; a possible D gene is TRBD1 (6 bases). This CDR3 has 14 amino acids. Germline CDR1 reads MNHEY; CDR2 reads SVGAGI. Deletions cut 0 bases from V and 5 bases from J, with 8 bases between. The CDR3 nucleotides read TGTGCCAGCAGTTACTCGGACAGCTATCAGCCCCAGCATTTT. Encoded protein: CASSYSDSYQPQHF.

The chain links TRBV5-4 to TRBJ2-5; TRBD2 agrees at 8 bases. Germline loops: CDR1 SGHNT, CDR2 YYREEE (reference sequence). The V and J ends lost 4 bases and 4 bases, in that order; junction bases with no gene match: 3. This CDR3 is built from 13 residues. The CDR3 DNA sequence: TGTGCCAGCAGCCGGGGGGGGCGAGAGACCCAGTACTTC. Encoded protein: CASSRGGRETQYF.